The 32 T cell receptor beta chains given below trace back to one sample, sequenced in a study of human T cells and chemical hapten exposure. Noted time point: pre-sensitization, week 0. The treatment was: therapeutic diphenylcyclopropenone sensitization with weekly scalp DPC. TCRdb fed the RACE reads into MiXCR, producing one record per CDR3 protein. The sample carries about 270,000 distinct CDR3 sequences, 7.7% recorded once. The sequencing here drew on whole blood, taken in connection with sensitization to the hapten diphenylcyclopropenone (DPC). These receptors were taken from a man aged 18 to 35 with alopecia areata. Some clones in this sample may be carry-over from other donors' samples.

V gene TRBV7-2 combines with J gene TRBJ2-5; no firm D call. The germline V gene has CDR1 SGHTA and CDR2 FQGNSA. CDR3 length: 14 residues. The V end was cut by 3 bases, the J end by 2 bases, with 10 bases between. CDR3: CASSLAPKQETQYF. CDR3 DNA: TGTGCCAGCAGCTTGGCCCCTAAACAAGAGACCCAGTACTTC.

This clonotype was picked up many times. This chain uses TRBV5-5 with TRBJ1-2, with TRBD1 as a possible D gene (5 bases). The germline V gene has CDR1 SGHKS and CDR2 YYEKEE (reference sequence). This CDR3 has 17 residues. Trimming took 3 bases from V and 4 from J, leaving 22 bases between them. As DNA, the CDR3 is TGTGCCAGCAGCTCCGAGACGGGACCATTTTTCTTCTATGGCTACACCTTC. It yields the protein CASSSETGPFFFYGYTF.

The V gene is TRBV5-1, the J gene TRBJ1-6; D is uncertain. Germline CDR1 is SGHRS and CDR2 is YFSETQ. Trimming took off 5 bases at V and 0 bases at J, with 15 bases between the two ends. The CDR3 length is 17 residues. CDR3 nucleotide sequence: TGCGCCAGCAGACTAGGTTACACGAGCTCCTATAATTCACCCCTCCACTTT. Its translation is CASRLGYTSSYNSPLHF.

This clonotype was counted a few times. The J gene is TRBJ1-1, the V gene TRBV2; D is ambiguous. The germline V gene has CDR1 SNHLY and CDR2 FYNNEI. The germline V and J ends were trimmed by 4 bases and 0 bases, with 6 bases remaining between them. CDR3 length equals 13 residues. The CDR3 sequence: CASSGPMNTEAFF. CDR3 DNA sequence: TGTGCCAGCAGTGGTCCGATGAACACTGAAGCTTTCTTT.

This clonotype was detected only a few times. CDR3 sequence reads: CASSLGEVWANVLTF. The DNA of the CDR3 is TGTGCCAGCAGCTTAGGGGAGGTGTGGGCCAACGTCCTGACTTTC. The chain links TRBV5-5 to TRBJ2-6, with D possibly matching TRBD2 (6 bases). In germline, CDR1 is SGHKS, CDR2 YYEKEE (reference sequence). V was clipped by 2 bases and J by 5 bases, with 11 bases between them. The CDR3 contains 15 residues.

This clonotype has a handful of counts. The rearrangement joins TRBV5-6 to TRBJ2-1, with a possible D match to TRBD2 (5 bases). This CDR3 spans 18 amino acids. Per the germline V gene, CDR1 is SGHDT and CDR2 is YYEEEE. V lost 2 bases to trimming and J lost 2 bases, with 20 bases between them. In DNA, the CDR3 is TGTGCCAGCAGCTTTTGGTCGGCCGCCTTCGGGACCTACAATGAGCAGTTCTTC. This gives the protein CASSFWSAAFGTYNEQFF.

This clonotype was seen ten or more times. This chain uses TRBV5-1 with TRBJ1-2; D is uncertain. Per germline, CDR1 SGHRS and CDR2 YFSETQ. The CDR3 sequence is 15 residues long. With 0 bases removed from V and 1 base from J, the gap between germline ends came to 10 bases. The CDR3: CASSLGAGLNYGYTF. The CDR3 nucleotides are TGCGCCAGCAGCTTGGGAGCTGGGCTTAACTATGGCTACACCTTC. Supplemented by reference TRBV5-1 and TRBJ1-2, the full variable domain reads KAGVTQTPRYLIKTRGQQVTLSCSPISGHRSVSWYQQTPGQGLQFLFEYFSETQRNKGNFPGRFSGRQFSNSRSEMNVSTLELGDSALYLCASSLGAGLNYGYTFGSGTRLTVV.

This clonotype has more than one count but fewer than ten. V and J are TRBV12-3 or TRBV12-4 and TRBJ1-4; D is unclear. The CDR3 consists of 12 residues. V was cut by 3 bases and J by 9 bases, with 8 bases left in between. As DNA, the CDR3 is TGTGCCAGCAGTTTGAAAGGGCAAAAACTGTTTTTT. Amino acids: CASSLKGQKLFF.

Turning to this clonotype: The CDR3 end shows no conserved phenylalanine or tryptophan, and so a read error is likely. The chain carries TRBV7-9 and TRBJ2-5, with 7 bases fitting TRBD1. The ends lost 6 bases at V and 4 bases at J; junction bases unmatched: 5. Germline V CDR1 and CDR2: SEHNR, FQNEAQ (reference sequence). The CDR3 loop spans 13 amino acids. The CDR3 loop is CASSGRGRETQYL. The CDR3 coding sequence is TGTGCCAGCAGTGGAAGGGGGCGAGAGACCCAGTACCTC.

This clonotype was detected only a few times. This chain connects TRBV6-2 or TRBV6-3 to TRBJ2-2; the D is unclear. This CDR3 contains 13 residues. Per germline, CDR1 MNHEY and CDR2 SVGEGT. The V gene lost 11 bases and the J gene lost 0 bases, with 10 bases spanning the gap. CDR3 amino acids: CALRSTNTGELFF. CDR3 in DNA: TGTGCCCTGCGGAGCACGAACACCGGGGAGCTGTTTTTT.

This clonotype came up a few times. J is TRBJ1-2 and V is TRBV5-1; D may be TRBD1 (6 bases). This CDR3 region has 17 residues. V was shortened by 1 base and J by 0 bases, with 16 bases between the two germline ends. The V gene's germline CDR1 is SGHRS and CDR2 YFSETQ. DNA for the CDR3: TGCGCCAGCAGCTTGTCCTCGACAGGCCCGACTAACTATGGCTACACCTTC. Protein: CASSLSSTGPTNYGYTF.

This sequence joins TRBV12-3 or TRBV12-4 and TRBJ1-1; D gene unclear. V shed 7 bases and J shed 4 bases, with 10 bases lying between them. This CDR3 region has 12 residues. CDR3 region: CASTLASTEAFF. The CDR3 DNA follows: TGTGCCAGCACTCTAGCTAGCACTGAAGCTTTCTTT.

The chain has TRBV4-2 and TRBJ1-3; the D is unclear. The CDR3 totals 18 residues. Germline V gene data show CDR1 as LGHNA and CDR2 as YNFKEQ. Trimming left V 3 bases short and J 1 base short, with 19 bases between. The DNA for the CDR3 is TGTGCCAGCAGCCAGGAGCCCGGGGAGAAAAGATCTGGAAACACCATATATTTT. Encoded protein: CASSQEPGEKRSGNTIYF.

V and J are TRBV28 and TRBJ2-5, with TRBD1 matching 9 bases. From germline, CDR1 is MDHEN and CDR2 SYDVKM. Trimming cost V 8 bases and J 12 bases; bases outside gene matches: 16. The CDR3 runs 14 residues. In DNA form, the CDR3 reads TGTGCCAGCGGTTACCATGGGACAGGGAACGGCGAGTACTTC. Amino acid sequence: CASGYHGTGNGEYF.

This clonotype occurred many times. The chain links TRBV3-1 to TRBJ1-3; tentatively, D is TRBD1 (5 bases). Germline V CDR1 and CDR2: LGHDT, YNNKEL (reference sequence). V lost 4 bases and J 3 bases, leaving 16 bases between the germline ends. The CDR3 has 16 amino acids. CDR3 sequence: CASSLRRGEFGNTIYF. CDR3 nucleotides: TGTGCCAGCAGCCTCAGGAGGGGCGAGTTTGGAAACACCATATATTTT.

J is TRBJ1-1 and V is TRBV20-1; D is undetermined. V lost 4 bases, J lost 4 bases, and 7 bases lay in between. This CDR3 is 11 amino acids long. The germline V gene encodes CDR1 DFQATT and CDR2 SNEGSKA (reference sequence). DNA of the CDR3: TGCAGTGCTACACGGGCCACTGAAGCTTTCTTT. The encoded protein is CSATRATEAFF.

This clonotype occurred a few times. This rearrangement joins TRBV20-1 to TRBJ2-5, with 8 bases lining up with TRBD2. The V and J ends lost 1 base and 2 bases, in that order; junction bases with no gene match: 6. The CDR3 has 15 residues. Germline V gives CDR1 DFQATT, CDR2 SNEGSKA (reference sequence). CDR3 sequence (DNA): TGCAGTGCTAGAGTCAGCGGGGGCCCGCAAGAGACCCAGTACTTC. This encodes CSARVSGGPQETQYF.

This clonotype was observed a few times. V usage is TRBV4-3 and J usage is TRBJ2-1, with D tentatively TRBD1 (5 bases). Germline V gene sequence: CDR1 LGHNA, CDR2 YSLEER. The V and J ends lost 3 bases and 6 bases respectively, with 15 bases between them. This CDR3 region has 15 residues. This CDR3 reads CASSHTGAPGNEQFF. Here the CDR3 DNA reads TGCGCCAGCAGCCACACTGGGGCTCCGGGCAATGAGCAGTTCTTC.

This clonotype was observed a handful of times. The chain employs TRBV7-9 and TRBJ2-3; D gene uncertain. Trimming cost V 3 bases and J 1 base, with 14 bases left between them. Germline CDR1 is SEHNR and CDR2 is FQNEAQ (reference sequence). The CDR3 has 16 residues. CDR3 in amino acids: CASSFEYLVRTDTQYF. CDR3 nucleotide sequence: TGTGCCAGCAGCTTTGAATACTTGGTCCGCACAGATACGCAGTATTTT.

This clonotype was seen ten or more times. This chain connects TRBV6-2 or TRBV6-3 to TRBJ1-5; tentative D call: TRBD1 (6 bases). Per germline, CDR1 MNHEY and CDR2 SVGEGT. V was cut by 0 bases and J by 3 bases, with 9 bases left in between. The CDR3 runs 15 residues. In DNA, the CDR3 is TGTGCCAGCAGTTACTCGAGACAGGCCAATCAGCCCCAGCATTTT. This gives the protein CASSYSRQANQPQHF.

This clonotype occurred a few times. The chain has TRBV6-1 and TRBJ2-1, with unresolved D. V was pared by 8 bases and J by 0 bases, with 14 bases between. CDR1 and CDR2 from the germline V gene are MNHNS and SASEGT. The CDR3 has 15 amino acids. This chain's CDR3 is CASPQEWSSYNEQFF. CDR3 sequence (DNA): TGTGCCAGCCCTCAGGAGTGGAGCTCCTACAATGAGCAGTTCTTC.

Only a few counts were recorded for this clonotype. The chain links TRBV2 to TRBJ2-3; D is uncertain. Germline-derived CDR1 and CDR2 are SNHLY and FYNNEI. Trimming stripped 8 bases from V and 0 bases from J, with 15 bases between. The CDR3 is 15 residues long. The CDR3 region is CASEQSPPSTDTQYF. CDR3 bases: TGTGCCAGCGAGCAGTCCCCTCCTAGCACAGATACGCAGTATTTT.

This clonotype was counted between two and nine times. DNA for the CDR3: TGTGCCAGCAGTTACGACCCCGAGACAGGATTTCTCGGCTACACCTTC. Its protein product is CASSYDPETGFLGYTF. This chain links TRBV6-2 or TRBV6-3 with TRBJ1-2, with a weak D call TRBD1 (6 bases). V lost 2 bases, J lost 8 bases, and 21 bases lay in between. CDR1 is MNHEY and CDR2 is SVGEGT in the germline V gene. The CDR3 extends over 16 amino acids.

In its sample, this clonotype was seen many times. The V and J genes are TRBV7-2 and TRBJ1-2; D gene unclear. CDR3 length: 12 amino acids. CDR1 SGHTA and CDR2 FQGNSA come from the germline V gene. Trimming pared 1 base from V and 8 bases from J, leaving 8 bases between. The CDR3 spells CASSLGRLGYTF. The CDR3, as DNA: TGTGCCAGCAGCTTAGGTCGACTCGGCTACACCTTC.

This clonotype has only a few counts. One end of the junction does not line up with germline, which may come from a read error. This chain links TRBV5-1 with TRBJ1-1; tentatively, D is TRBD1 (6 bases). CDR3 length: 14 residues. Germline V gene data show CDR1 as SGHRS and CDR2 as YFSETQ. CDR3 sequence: CAGSLQGGRTEAFF. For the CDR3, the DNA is TGCGCCGGCAGCTTGCAAGGGGGAAGAACTGAAGCTTTCTTT. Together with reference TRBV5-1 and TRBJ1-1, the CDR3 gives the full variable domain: KAGVTQTPRYLIKTRGQQVTLSCSPISGHRSVSWYQQTPGQGLQFLFEYFSETQRNKGNFPGRFSGRQFSNSRSEMNVSTLELGDSALYLCAGSLQGGRTEAFFGQGTRLTVV.

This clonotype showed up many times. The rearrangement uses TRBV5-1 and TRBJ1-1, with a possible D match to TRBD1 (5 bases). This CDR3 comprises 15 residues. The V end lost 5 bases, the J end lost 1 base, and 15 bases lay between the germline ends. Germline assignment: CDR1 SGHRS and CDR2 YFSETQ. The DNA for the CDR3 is TGCGCCAGCAGTCCGGACAAGAGAGCGAACACTGAAGCTTTCTTT. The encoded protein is CASSPDKRANTEAFF.

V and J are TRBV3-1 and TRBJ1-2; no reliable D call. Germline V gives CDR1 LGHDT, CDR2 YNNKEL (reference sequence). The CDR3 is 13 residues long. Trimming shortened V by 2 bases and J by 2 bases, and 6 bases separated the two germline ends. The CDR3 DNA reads TGTGCCAGCAGCCAAAACAGAAACTATGGCTACACCTTC. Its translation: CASSQNRNYGYTF.

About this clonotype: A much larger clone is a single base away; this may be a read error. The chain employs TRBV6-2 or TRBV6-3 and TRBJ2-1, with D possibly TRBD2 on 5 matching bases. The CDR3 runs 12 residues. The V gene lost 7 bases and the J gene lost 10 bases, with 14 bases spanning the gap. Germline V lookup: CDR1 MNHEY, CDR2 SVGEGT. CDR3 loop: CASKVRVAEQFF. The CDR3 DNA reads TGTGCCAGCAAGGTCCGGGTAGCGGAGCAGTTCTTC.

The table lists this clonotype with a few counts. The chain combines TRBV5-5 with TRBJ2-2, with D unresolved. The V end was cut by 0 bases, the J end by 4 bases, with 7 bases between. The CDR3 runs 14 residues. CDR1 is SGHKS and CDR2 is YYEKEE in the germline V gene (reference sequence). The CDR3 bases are TGTGCCAGCAGCTTGGGGCAGATCACCGGGGAGCTGTTTTTT. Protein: CASSLGQITGELFF.

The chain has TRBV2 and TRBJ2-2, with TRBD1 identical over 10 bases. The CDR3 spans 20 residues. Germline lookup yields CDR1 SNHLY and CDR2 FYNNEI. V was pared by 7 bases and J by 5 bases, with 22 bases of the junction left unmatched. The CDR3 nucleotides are TGTGCCAGCAACGGCTTCCCCAGGACAGGGGGACTTGGTAGTACCGGGGAGCTGTTTTTT. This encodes CASNGFPRTGGLGSTGELFF.

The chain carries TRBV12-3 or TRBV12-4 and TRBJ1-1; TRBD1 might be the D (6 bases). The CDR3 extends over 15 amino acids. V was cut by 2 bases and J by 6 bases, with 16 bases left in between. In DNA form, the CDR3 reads TGTGCCAGCAGTTTAATCTCAGGGGTGAAGGCTGAAGCTTTCTTT. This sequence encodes CASSLISGVKAEAFF.

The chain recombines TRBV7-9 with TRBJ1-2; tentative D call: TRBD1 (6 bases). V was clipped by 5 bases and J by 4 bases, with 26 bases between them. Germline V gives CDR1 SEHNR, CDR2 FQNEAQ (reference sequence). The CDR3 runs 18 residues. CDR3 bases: TGTGCCAGCAGCCCCTATTTGGCGGGGGCCGGCTTTAGCTATGGCTACACCTTC. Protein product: CASSPYLAGAGFSYGYTF.